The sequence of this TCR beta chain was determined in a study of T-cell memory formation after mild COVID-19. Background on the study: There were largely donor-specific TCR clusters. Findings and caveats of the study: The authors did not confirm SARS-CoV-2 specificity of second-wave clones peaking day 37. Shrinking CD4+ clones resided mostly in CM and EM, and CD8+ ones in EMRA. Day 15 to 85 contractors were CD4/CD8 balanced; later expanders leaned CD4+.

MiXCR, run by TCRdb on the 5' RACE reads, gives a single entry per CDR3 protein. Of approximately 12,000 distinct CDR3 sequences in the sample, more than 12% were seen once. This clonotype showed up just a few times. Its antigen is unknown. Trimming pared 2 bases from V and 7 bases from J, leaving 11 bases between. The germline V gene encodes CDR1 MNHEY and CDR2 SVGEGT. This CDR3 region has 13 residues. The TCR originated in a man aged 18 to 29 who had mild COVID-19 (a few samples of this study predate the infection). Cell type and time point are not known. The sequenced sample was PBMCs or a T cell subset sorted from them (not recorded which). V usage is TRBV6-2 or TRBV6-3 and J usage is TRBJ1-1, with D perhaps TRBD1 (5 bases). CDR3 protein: CASSYRRRGEAFF. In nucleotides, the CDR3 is TGTGCCAGCAGTTACAGGAGGAGGGGTGAAGCTTTCTTT.